The next 9 T cell receptor beta chains were all read from a single sample in a study of shared clonotypes between healthy human individuals. Method: immunoSEQ multiplex PCR; TCRdb's copy keeps in-frame clones and lacks some. The table records a few million clones, roughly 92% of them present only once. The sequenced sample consisted of naive CD4+ T cells sorted from blood. Subset denoted: CD45RA+ positively selected. The receptors stem from a man aged 18 to 29 in good health.

V is TRBV11-2 and J is TRBJ2-2, with TRBD1 matching over 7 bases. Germline lookup yields CDR1 SGHAT and CDR2 FQNNGV. There are 15 residues in the CDR3. Trimming cost V 3 bases and J 0 bases; bases outside gene matches: 1. Here the CDR3 reads CASSFRGTNTGELFF. DNA for the CDR3: TGTGCCAGCAGCTTCAGGGGGACGAACACCGGGGAGCTGTTTTTT.

This clone was recorded only once. The genes are TRBV5-1 and TRBJ1-3; no reliable D call. CDR3 length: 13 amino acids. The V and J ends lost 7 bases and 2 bases respectively, with 10 bases between them. Germline-derived CDR1 and CDR2 are SGHRS and YFSETQ. The CDR3 loop is CASAIGPGNTIYF. The CDR3 DNA reads as TGCGCCAGCGCCATAGGGCCTGGAAACACCATATATTTT.

The CDR3 DNA sequence: TGTGCTAGTGGTTTGGTACTTTCAGGGGGTGCGGAGACCCAGTACTTC. It translates to CASGLVLSGGAETQYF. The chain combines TRBV12-5 with TRBJ2-5, with TRBD1 identical over 7 bases. V was clipped by 0 bases and J by 5 bases; unmatched bases: 9. The germline V gene encodes CDR1 LGHNT and CDR2 FRNRAP. The CDR3 sequence is 16 residues long.

The rearrangement joins TRBV9 to TRBJ2-3; D is ambiguous. The CDR3 length is 12 residues. Trimming left V 4 bases short and J 4 bases short, with 7 bases between. CDR1 and CDR2 (germline): SGDLS, YYNGEE. CDR3 sequence (DNA): TGTGCCAGCAGCTCCCAATCAGATACGCAGTATTTT. Translating it yields CASSSQSDTQYF. Together with reference TRBV9 and TRBJ2-3, the CDR3 gives the full variable domain: DSGVTQTPKHLITATGQRVTLRCSPRSGDLSVYWYQQSLDQGLQFLIQYYNGEERAKGNILERFSAQQFPDLHSELNLSSLELGDSALYFCASSSQSDTQYFGPGTRLTVL.

The chain uses TRBV14 and TRBJ2-5, with D perhaps matching TRBD2 (6 bases). The V end lost 0 bases, the J end lost 4 bases, and 21 bases lay between the germline ends. Germline CDR1 reads SGHDN; CDR2 reads FVKESK. The CDR3 is 18 amino acids. The CDR3 here is CASSQDAEGRGRGETQYF. CDR3 in DNA: TGTGCCAGCAGCCAAGATGCGGAGGGAAGGGGAAGGGGAGAGACCCAGTACTTC. Full variable domain (outside the CDR3, taken from reference TRBV14 and TRBJ2-5): EAGVTQFPSHSVIEKGQTVTLRCDPISGHDNLYWYRRVMGKEIKFLLHFVKESKQDESGMPNNRFLAERTGGTYSTLKVQPAELEDSGVYFCASSQDAEGRGRGETQYFGPGTRLLVL.

The gene calls are TRBV4-3 and TRBJ2-2; 10 bases line up with TRBD1. Germline CDR1 reads LGHNA; CDR2 reads YSLEER. CDR3 length: 16 amino acids. Unmatched junction bases numbered 5, after V lost 5 bases and J lost 2 bases. CDR3 amino acids: CASSSDRGGNTGELFF. The CDR3, as DNA: TGCGCCAGCAGCTCGGACAGGGGGGGAAACACCGGGGAGCTGTTTTTT.

The chain is built from TRBV4-1 and TRBJ2-1; TRBD2 matches 7 bases. Germline lookup yields CDR1 MGHRA and CDR2 YSYEKL. The length of the CDR3 is 16 residues. J was trimmed by 7 bases and V by 0 bases; bases with no gene match: 9. The CDR3 region has the DNA TGCGCCAGCAGCCAAGAGCCGGGGGGTGGGTGGAATGAGCAGTTCTTC. Protein product: CASSQEPGGGWNEQFF.

V usage is TRBV29-1 and J usage is TRBJ1-1, with D possibly matching TRBD1 (5 bases). The V gene's germline CDR1 is SQVTM and CDR2 ANQGSEA. Trimming left V 4 bases short and J 7 bases short, with 7 bases between. The CDR3 loop spans 10 amino acids. CDR3 sequence reads: CSVVQVEAFF. In DNA form, the CDR3 reads TGCAGCGTTGTACAGGTTGAAGCTTTCTTT.

This chain connects TRBV6-5 to TRBJ2-7; D might be TRBD2 (7 bases). The CDR3 runs to 13 residues. Germline lookup yields CDR1 MNHEY and CDR2 SVGAGI. V lost 7 bases and J 5 bases, leaving 15 bases between the germline ends. CDR3 nucleotides: TGTGCCAGCACCCGGGGGGCTCGGCACGAGCAGTACTTC. Translated, it gives CASTRGARHEQYF.